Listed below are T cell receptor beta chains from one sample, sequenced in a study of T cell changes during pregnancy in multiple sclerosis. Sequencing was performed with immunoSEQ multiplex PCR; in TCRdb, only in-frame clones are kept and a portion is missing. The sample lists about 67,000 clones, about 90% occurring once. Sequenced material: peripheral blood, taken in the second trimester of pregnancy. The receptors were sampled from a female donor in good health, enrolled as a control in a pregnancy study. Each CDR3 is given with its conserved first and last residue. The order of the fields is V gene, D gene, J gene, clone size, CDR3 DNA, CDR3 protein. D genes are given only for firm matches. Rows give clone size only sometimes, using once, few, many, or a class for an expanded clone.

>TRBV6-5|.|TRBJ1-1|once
TGTGCCAGCAGTTCAGCCCGGAAAGGGGTGAACACTGAAGCTTTCTTT
CASSSARKGVNTEAFF
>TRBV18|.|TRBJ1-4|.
TGTGCCAGCTCACCGCTGAGCCTTGTGGGAACAGGAAGGACTGAAAAACTGTTTTTT
CASSPLSLVGTGRTEKLFF
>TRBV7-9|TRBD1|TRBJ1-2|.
TGTGCCAGCAGCGCGAGACAGGGGTCCCTCCGAGGCTACACCTTC
CASSARQGSLRGYTF
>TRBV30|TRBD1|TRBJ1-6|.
TGTGCCTGGAGGGCGGGGACAGCTGCACCCCTCCACTTT
CAWRAGTAAPLHF
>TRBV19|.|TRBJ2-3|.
TGTGCCAGTAGTATAGTGGAGGGAGTGGGAGATACGCAGTATTTT
CASSIVEGVGDTQYF
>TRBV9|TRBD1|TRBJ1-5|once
TGTGCCAGCGGAACCGGACAGGGAGTGAATCAGCCCCAGCATTTT
CASGTGQGVNQPQHF
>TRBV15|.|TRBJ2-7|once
TGTGCCACCAGTCCAGTCAGCGGTTTCTACGAGCAGTACTTC
CATSPVSGFYEQYF
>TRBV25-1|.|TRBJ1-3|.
TGTGCCAGCAGTGAATTTCAGTCAGTCACTGGAAACACCATATATTTT
CASSEFQSVTGNTIYF
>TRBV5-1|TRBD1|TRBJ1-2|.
TGCGCCAGCAGCTCTGGCCTAGGGGGCGATGGCTACACCTTC
CASSSGLGGDGYTF
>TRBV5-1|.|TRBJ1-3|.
TGCGCCAGCAGCTTAATGGCAGGGTCTGGAAACACCATATATTTT
CASSLMAGSGNTIYF
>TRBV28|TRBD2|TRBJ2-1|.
TGTGCCAGCAACGCCCAGAGCGGGAGGGCCAGCTACAATGAGCAGTTCTTC
CASNAQSGRASYNEQFF